This entry lists 20 T cell receptor beta chains sequenced from one sample in a study of vaccination effects on CD4 cells after COVID-19. Before any sequencing was done, the ViraFEST assay used viral peptide pools to expand antigen-specific CD4+ T cells. Scientists isolated CD4+ T cells after an approximately ten-day culture period ended. Participants each got two BNT162b2 or mRNA-1273 vaccine doses. Libraries were prepared by immunoSEQ multiplex PCR; TCRdb keeps only in-frame clonotypes and omits some of them. In the table there are about 24,000 clones, roughly 76% of which are singletons. Antigens of these TCRs are unknown. The sequences come from CD4+ T cells from PBMCs cultured with SARS-CoV-2 spike peptides, collected after COVID-19 vaccination. These receptor sequences come from a human donor who received a COVID-19 vaccine. Some clones in this sample may be carry-over from other donors' samples.

The rearrangement links TRBV2 to TRBJ1-1; D remains ambiguous. Germline V gene lookup returns CDR1 SNHLY and CDR2 FYNNEI. The CDR3 totals 14 residues. V was clipped by 8 bases and J by 0 bases, with 13 bases between them. This chain's CDR3 is CASGDGIMNTEAFF. In nucleotides, the CDR3 is TGTGCCAGCGGCGACGGAATTATGAACACTGAAGCTTTCTTT. Combining the CDR3 with reference TRBV2 and TRBJ1-1 gives the whole variable domain EPEVTQTPSHQVTQMGQEVILRCVPISNHLYFYWYRQILGQKVEFLVSFYNNEISEKSEIFDDQFSVERPDGSNFTLKIRSTKLEDSAMYFCASGDGIMNTEAFFGQGTRLTVV.

This chain links TRBV29-1 with TRBJ1-2; D gene ambiguous. V was shortened by 7 bases and J by 8 bases, with 23 bases between the two germline ends. The CDR3 has 14 amino acids. Germline V lookup: CDR1 SQVTM, CDR2 ANQGSEA. CDR3 DNA sequence: TGCAGCGCCCCCCTCATGGAGGCCCAGCCGGGCTACACCTTC. As protein: CSAPLMEAQPGYTF. The full variable domain, in which reference TRBV29-1 and TRBJ1-2 provide the parts outside the CDR3, is SAVISQKPSRDICQRGTSLTIQCQVDSQVTMMFWYRQQPGQSLTLIATANQGSEATYESGFVIDKFPISRPNLTFSTLTVSNMSPEDSSIYLCSAPLMEAQPGYTFGSGTRLTVV.

V usage is TRBV12-5 and J usage is TRBJ1-1, with unresolved D. The V and J ends lost 5 bases and 0 bases respectively, with 16 bases between them. The CDR3 is 16 amino acids. The germline CDR1 and CDR2 sequences are LGHNT and FRNRAP. DNA of the CDR3: TGTGCTAGTGGTCTCCATGGGTGGGTATTGAACACTGAAGCTTTCTTT. This gives the protein CASGLHGWVLNTEAFF.

This chain joins TRBV24-1 and TRBJ2-5; 10 bases fit TRBD1. V lost 3 bases and J lost 5; bases outside the gene matches: 11. From germline, CDR1 is KGHDR and CDR2 SFDVKD. The CDR3 runs to 17 residues. The CDR3 sequence is CATSDLPGQGKVETQYF. CDR3 in DNA: TGTGCCACCAGTGATCTTCCGGGACAGGGGAAGGTTGAGACCCAGTACTTC.

This clone was recorded only once. The genes are TRBV6-2 or TRBV6-3 and TRBJ1-2, with D tentatively TRBD1 (6 bases). V lost 1 base, J lost 2 bases, and 11 bases lay in between. The CDR3 runs to 15 residues. Germline lookup yields CDR1 MNHEY and CDR2 SVGEGT. The CDR3: CASSYFAGANYGYTF. For the CDR3, the DNA is TGTGCCAGCAGTTACTTTGCAGGGGCAAACTATGGCTACACCTTC.

This rearrangement joins TRBV3-1 (or the pseudogene TRBV3-2) to TRBJ2-5; no reliable D call. This CDR3 contains 16 residues. Germline-derived CDR1 and CDR2 are LGHDT and YNNKEL (reference sequence). Trimming cost V 1 base and J 4 bases, with 16 bases left between them. The CDR3 region has the DNA TGTGCCAGCAGCCAAGTAATGGTCAGTAAGAGAGAGACCCAGTACTTC. Amino acids: CASSQVMVSKRETQYF.

The gene calls are TRBV5-4 and TRBJ1-1; maybe TRBD1 (6 bases). Germline CDR1 and CDR2: SGHNT and YYREEE (reference sequence). CDR3 length: 15 amino acids. V lost 1 base and J 5 bases, leaving 15 bases between the germline ends. The CDR3 DNA is TGTGCCAGCAGCTTGCCTCCGGGGGCAAGAACTGAAGCTTTCTTT. Residues: CASSLPPGARTEAFF.

The V and J genes are TRBV2 and TRBJ2-7; D might be TRBD1 (6 bases). Deletions cut 8 bases from V and 7 bases from J, with 18 bases between. This CDR3 spans 13 amino acids. The germline V gene has CDR1 SNHLY and CDR2 FYNNEI. The CDR3 is CASYLKGGGEQYV. The CDR3 DNA reads TGTGCCAGCTACCTAAAAGGGGGTGGTGAGCAGTACGTC.

The chain has TRBV6-2 or TRBV6-3 and TRBJ2-5; possibly TRBD2 for D (5 bases). The V and J ends lost 2 bases and 5 bases respectively, with 15 bases between them. The CDR3 runs 15 residues. CDR1 is MNHEY and CDR2 is SVGEGT in the germline V gene. CDR3 sequence (DNA): TGTGCCAGCAGTTACAGTGGACTGACCGGGGAGACCCAGTACTTC. It codes for CASSYSGLTGETQYF.

The chain uses TRBV3-1 (or the pseudogene TRBV3-2) and TRBJ2-7, with D hard to call. The CDR3 spans 14 residues. Trimming stripped 3 bases from V and 1 base from J, with 10 bases between. Germline lookup yields CDR1 LGHDT and CDR2 YNNKEL (reference sequence). The CDR3 DNA is TGTGCCAGCAGCCAGGGCCAAGGGTCCTACGAGCAGTACGTC. Residues: CASSQGQGSYEQYV.

The chain links TRBV6-5 to TRBJ2-1, with D possibly being TRBD1 or TRBD2 (6 bases each). This CDR3 comprises 15 residues. V shed 5 bases and J shed 1 base, with 12 bases lying between them. Germline V gene sequence: CDR1 MNHEY, CDR2 SVGAGI. In nucleotides, the CDR3 is TGTGCCAGCAGTCCGGGGGCCTGGTCCTACAATGAGCAGTTCTTC. It codes for CASSPGAWSYNEQFF.

This rearrangement joins TRBV19 to TRBJ2-1; TRBD2 matches at 14 bases. Germline V CDR1 and CDR2: LNHDA, SQIVND (reference sequence). CDR3 length equals 15 residues. Trimming at V came to 5 bases and at J to 7 bases, leaving 4 bases not matched to a gene. CDR3 coding DNA: TGTGCCAGTAGTGAGTGGACTAGCGGGGGGAATGAGCAGTTCTTC. Translating gives CASSEWTSGGNEQFF.

This rearrangement joins TRBV18 to TRBJ1-3, with 7 bases lining up with TRBD1. CDR3 size: 17 residues. V lost 6 bases and J lost 0; bases outside the gene matches: 11. CDR1 and CDR2 (germline): KGHSH, LQKENI. CDR3 sequence: CASSRTGQRVSGNTIYF. DNA of the CDR3: TGTGCCAGCTCGCGAACGGGACAGAGAGTCTCTGGAAACACCATATATTTT.

The rearrangement uses TRBV7-2 and TRBJ2-3; TRBD2 matches at 10 bases. The CDR3 extends over 15 amino acids. Germline V CDR1 and CDR2: SGHTA, FQGNSA. Losses at the gene ends were 6 bases for V and 4 bases for J; bases not matched to a gene: 7. CDR3 loop: CASRQRGGVSDTQYF. CDR3 DNA sequence: TGTGCCAGCAGACAGCGGGGGGGCGTGTCAGATACGCAGTATTTT.

The chain uses TRBV21-1 and TRBJ2-7; the D call of TRBD2 is as the table states it, not checked on the DNA. TRBV21-1 is listed as a pseudogene. CDR3 length: 16 residues. The DNA of the CDR3 is TGTGCCAGCAGCAAACCCCCGGGCCCGGCAAGGGAGGAGCAGTACGTC. Amino acid sequence: CASSKPPGPAREEQYV.

The chain employs TRBV10-2 and TRBJ1-4; 9 nucleotides match TRBD1. CDR1 is WSHSY and CDR2 is SAAADI in the germline V gene. The CDR3 has 13 residues. After removal of 8 bases from V and 11 bases from J, the junction contained 9 bases not matched to a gene. This CDR3 is CASEGQGYGKLFF. CDR3 bases: TGCGCCAGCGAGGGACAGGGCTACGGCAAACTGTTTTTT.

The V and J genes are TRBV28 and TRBJ1-2; no reliable D call. V gave up 2 bases and J gave up 8 bases, with 9 bases separating them. CDR1 and CDR2 (germline): MDHEN, SYDVKM. The CDR3 extends over 12 amino acids. This chain's CDR3 is CASSLPVSGYTF. CDR3 in DNA: TGTGCCAGCAGTTTACCAGTATCCGGCTACACCTTC.

The gene calls are TRBV9 and TRBJ1-2; 7 positions match TRBD1. Losses at the gene ends were 2 bases for V and 3 bases for J; bases not matched to a gene: 1. The germline V gene encodes CDR1 SGDLS and CDR2 YYNGEE. This CDR3 spans 13 amino acids. DNA for the CDR3: TGTGCCAGCAGCGTTGGGACAGACTATGGCTACACCTTC. Amino acids: CASSVGTDYGYTF.

This clone was counted once. This sequence joins TRBV19 and TRBJ1-2; D ambiguous. Trimming shortened V by 7 bases and J by 0 bases, and 6 bases separated the two germline ends. The CDR3 spans 12 residues. The germline V gene encodes CDR1 LNHDA and CDR2 SQIVND (reference sequence). CDR3 residues: CASTQANYGYTF. CDR3 sequence (DNA): TGTGCCAGTACCCAAGCTAACTATGGCTACACCTTC.

In its sample, this clone was seen a few times. The rearrangement links TRBV2 to TRBJ1-4, with a possible D match to TRBD1 (5 bases). This CDR3 contains 13 residues. Deletions cut 3 bases from V and 8 bases from J, with 10 bases between. Per germline, CDR1 SNHLY and CDR2 FYNNEI. The CDR3 DNA follows: TGTGCCAGCAGTGACAGGGACCGGGAAAAACTGTTTTTT. This sequence encodes CASSDRDREKLFF.